Following are 5 T cell receptor beta chains from one sample sequenced in a study of radiotherapy plus CTLA-4 blockade in lung cancer. Assay: immunoSEQ multiplex PCR; the TCRdb copy retains only in-frame clones and omits some. The sample contains 15,000 to 20,000 clones, roughly 86% of which appear only once. The sequences come from peripheral blood, collected from a patient treated with radiotherapy plus ipilimumab. The receptors shown here come from a human donor with non-small cell lung cancer whose response to radiotherapy plus ipilimumab could not be evaluated.

This CDR3 is CASSVDYSRTSSYNEQFF. The DNA of the CDR3 is TGTGCCAGCAGCGTAGATTATTCGAGAACGAGCTCCTACAATGAGCAGTTCTTC. The J gene is TRBJ2-1, the V gene TRBV9; unclear D gene. Per the germline V gene, CDR1 is SGDLS and CDR2 is YYNGEE. The CDR3 extends over 18 amino acids. V gave up 0 bases and J gave up 0 bases, with 16 bases separating them.

The V gene is TRBV7-9, the J gene TRBJ1-5; TRBD1 matches at 7 bases. V lost 5 bases to trimming and J lost 2 bases; unmatched junction nucleotides: 6. The CDR3 contains 15 residues. CDR1 SEHNR and CDR2 FQNEAQ come from the germline V gene (reference sequence). The CDR3 is CASSVGTAGNQPQHF. CDR3 nucleotides: TGTGCCAGCAGCGTAGGGACAGCGGGCAATCAGCCCCAGCATTTT. Complete variable domain (other parts from reference TRBV7-9 and TRBJ1-5): DTGVSQNPRHKITKRGQNVTFRCDPISEHNRLYWYRQTLGQGPEFLTYFQNEAQLEKSRLLSDRFSAERPKGSFSTLEIQRTEQGDSAMYLCASSVGTAGNQPQHFGDGTRLSIL.

This clone was observed a handful of times. The CDR3 DNA sequence: TGTGCCAGCAGCGGGACAGGCCCCTCTAACTATGGCTACACCTTC. This encodes CASSGTGPSNYGYTF. This chain connects TRBV28 to TRBJ1-2; 8 bases agree with TRBD1. The trim removed 6 bases at V and 0 bases at J, leaving 6 bases unmatched. Germline V lookup: CDR1 MDHEN, CDR2 SYDVKM. The CDR3 loop spans 15 amino acids.

The chain joins TRBV5-1 to TRBJ1-1, with D hard to call. V lost 1 base to trimming and J lost 6 bases, with 13 bases between them. CDR3 length: 14 amino acids. From germline, CDR1 is SGHRS and CDR2 YFSETQ. CDR3 protein: CASSLTSAGAEAFF. The CDR3 bases are TGCGCCAGCAGCTTGACCTCGGCGGGTGCTGAAGCTTTCTTT.

This rearrangement joins TRBV6-5 to TRBJ2-7, with 7 bases matching TRBD1. From germline, CDR1 is MNHEY and CDR2 SVGAGI. This CDR3 has 14 residues. After removal of 4 bases from V and 6 bases from J, the junction contained 9 bases not matched to a gene. The CDR3 bases are TGTGCCAGCAGTTCCTTGACAGGGTCGGTCGAGCAGTACTTC. Translation: CASSSLTGSVEQYF.